This T cell receptor beta chain was identified in a study of blood T cell repertoires in COVID-19. For the study at large: The United States, Italy and Spain supplied acute and convalescent COVID-19 samples.

Repertoires were generated with immunoSEQ multiplex PCR, while TCRdb's copy carries only in-frame clones and drops some. The data contain 150,000 to 200,000 clones, 70% to 90% of them singletons. The sequenced sample was peripheral blood. The receptor's source is a man in his forties or fifties with active or convalescent COVID-19.

The CDR3 DNA is TGTGCCAGCAGCTCGGACAGGGTAAACTATGGCTACACCTTC. This translates into CASSSDRVNYGYTF. The V call is TRBV5-4, the J call TRBJ1-2; 8 bases fit TRBD1. Trimming removed 3 bases from V and 2 bases from J; junction bases left unmatched: 3. This CDR3 comprises 14 residues. Germline CDR1 reads SGHNT; CDR2 reads YYREEE (reference sequence).